These 21 T cell receptor beta chains were all obtained from the same sample, sequenced in a study of shared clonotypes between healthy human individuals. Positive CCR7 selection of CD45RO-negative cells yielded the naive CD8 cells, and terminally differentiated effector memory CD45RA+ cells were excluded. Sequencing used immunoSEQ multiplex PCR; TCRdb keeps in-frame clones, though not all of them. The sample holds millions of clones, about 94% seen once. The sequenced sample was naive CD8+ T cells sorted from blood. The receptors were sampled from a man between 18 and 29 years old in good health.

V usage is TRBV5-1 and J usage is TRBJ1-1; the D is unclear. V gave up 1 base and J gave up 5 bases, with 9 bases separating them. Germline V gene lookup returns CDR1 SGHRS and CDR2 YFSETQ. This CDR3 is built from 13 residues. CDR3 coding DNA: TGCGCCAGCAGCTTGTACATGGGTACTGAAGCTTTCTTT. Protein: CASSLYMGTEAFF.

The V gene is TRBV28, the J gene TRBJ2-1; possibly TRBD1 for D (5 bases). Trimming took off 6 bases at V and 5 bases at J, with 11 bases between the two ends. The CDR3 is 13 residues long. Per germline, CDR1 MDHEN and CDR2 SYDVKM. The DNA of the CDR3 is TGTGCCAGCAGGCTCAGGGAAAACAATGAGCAGTTCTTC. Amino acid sequence: CASRLRENNEQFF. The full variable domain, rest sourced from reference TRBV28 and TRBJ2-1, is DVKVTQSSRYLVKRTGEKVFLECVQDMDHENMFWYRQDPGLGLRLIYFSYDVKMKEKGDIPEGYSVSREKKERFSLILESASTNQTSMYLCASRLRENNEQFFGPGTRLTVL.

On this clone: An end of the junction does not agree with germline; a read error may underlie this. The chain uses TRBV7-2 and TRBJ1-5, with D possibly matching TRBD1 (6 bases). The CDR3 extends over 15 amino acids. CDR1 SGHTA and CDR2 FQGNSA come from the germline V gene. The CDR3 reads CAGSIQGRGNQPQHF. CDR3 nucleotide sequence: TGTGCCGGCAGCATACAGGGTCGGGGCAATCAGCCCCAGCATTTT.

About this clone: Other DNA sequences in this sample translate to the same CDR3. This chain uses TRBV11-2 with TRBJ2-5, with no clear D. CDR1 and CDR2 (germline): SGHAT, FQNNGV. This CDR3 is built from 13 residues. The germline V and J ends were trimmed by 3 bases and 0 bases, with 5 bases remaining between them. The CDR3 here is CASSLTYQETQYF. The DNA of the CDR3 is TGTGCCAGCAGCTTGACGTACCAAGAGACCCAGTACTTC.

J is TRBJ2-1 and V is TRBV5-4; D possibly corresponds to TRBD2 (5 bases). V dropped 1 base and J dropped 4 bases, with 9 bases sitting between them. CDR1 is SGHNT and CDR2 is YYREEE in the germline V gene (reference sequence). There are 14 residues in the CDR3. CDR3 residues: CASSLKLEYNEQFF. CDR3 sequence (DNA): TGTGCCAGCAGCTTGAAACTAGAGTACAATGAGCAGTTCTTC.

The genes are TRBV6-5 and TRBJ2-3; unclear D gene. The germline V gene encodes CDR1 MNHEY and CDR2 SVGAGI. The CDR3 consists of 16 residues. V dropped 4 bases and J dropped 0 bases, with 14 bases sitting between them. Written as DNA, the CDR3 is TGTGCCAGCAGTTCACTCATAACCGCTAGCACAGATACGCAGTATTTT. This gives the protein CASSSLITASTDTQYF.

Note on this clone: The identical CDR3 is also encoded by other nucleotide sequences in the sample. The chain couples TRBV4-1 to TRBJ2-1; 9 bases agree with TRBD1. V gave up 2 bases and J gave up 8 bases; unmatched junction bases: 1. Germline V lookup: CDR1 MGHRA, CDR2 YSYEKL. The CDR3 has 13 amino acids. The DNA of the CDR3 is TGCGCCAGCAGCCAACGACAGGGGGATGAGCAGTTCTTC. Encoded protein: CASSQRQGDEQFF.

The V call is TRBV27, the J call TRBJ1-4, with 7 bases matching TRBD1. The CDR3 contains 16 residues. Per germline, CDR1 MNHEY and CDR2 SMNVEV (reference sequence). Losses at the gene ends were 5 bases for V and 3 bases for J; bases not matched to a gene: 9. The CDR3, as DNA: TGTGCCAGCAGTCCCCTGACAGGGCAGGCTAATGAAAAACTGTTTTTT. Protein: CASSPLTGQANEKLFF. Combining the CDR3 with reference TRBV27 and TRBJ1-4 gives the whole variable domain EAQVTQNPRYLITVTGKKLTVTCSQNMNHEYMSWYRQDPGLGLRQIYYSMNVEVTDKGDVPEGYKVSRKEKRNFPLILESPSPNQTSLYFCASSPLTGQANEKLFFGSGTQLSVL.

The CDR3 sequence is CAIRGTGTEAFF. The CDR3 DNA is TGTGCCATCCGGGGGACAGGGACTGAAGCTTTCTTT. J is TRBJ1-1 and V is TRBV6-6; 9 bases fit TRBD1. The CDR3 spans 12 residues. CDR1 and CDR2 (germline): MNHNY, SVGAGI (reference sequence). V dropped 10 bases and J dropped 5; count of bases not matched to a gene: 5.

The chain has TRBV20-1 and TRBJ2-4; weak D call: TRBD1 (5 bases). V was pared by 7 bases and J by 7 bases, with 11 bases between. Looked up from germline, CDR1 is DFQATT and CDR2 is SNEGSKA (reference sequence). The CDR3 has 11 residues. CDR3 residues: CSVEQGNIQYF. The CDR3, as DNA: TGCAGTGTAGAGCAGGGCAACATTCAGTACTTC.

The gene calls are TRBV30 and TRBJ1-1; D is unresolved. Germline V gene data show CDR1 as GTSNPN and CDR2 as SVGIG (reference sequence). This CDR3 is built from 14 residues. The ends were cut back, 1 base at V and 4 bases at J, with 13 bases in the middle. The CDR3 DNA is TGTGCCTGGAGTGATTCAGTAGGGCCCACTGAAGCTTTCTTT. This gives the protein CAWSDSVGPTEAFF.

The chain combines TRBV30 with TRBJ2-2, with D unclear. Per germline, CDR1 GTSNPN and CDR2 SVGIG (reference sequence). The CDR3 contains 15 residues. Trimming removed 0 bases at V and 0 bases at J, with 8 bases between. The CDR3 loop is CAWSVYTTNTGELFF. The CDR3 nucleotides are TGTGCCTGGAGTGTTTACACAACGAACACCGGGGAGCTGTTTTTT. Complete variable domain (other parts from reference TRBV30 and TRBJ2-2): SQTIHQWPATLVQPVGSPLSLECTVEGTSNPNLYWYRQAAGRGLQLLFYSVGIGQISSEVPQNLSASRPQDRQFILSSKKLLLSDSGFYLCAWSVYTTNTGELFFGEGSRLTVL.

V is TRBV7-9 and J is TRBJ2-1; D is perhaps TRBD1 (5 bases). Germline V gene data show CDR1 as SEHNR and CDR2 as FQNEAQ (reference sequence). The CDR3 length is 14 residues. The V and J ends lost 5 bases and 4 bases respectively, with 12 bases between them. CDR3 region: CASSEETAYNEQFF. In DNA, the CDR3 is TGTGCCAGCAGCGAGGAGACAGCGTACAATGAGCAGTTCTTC. The full variable domain, in which reference TRBV7-9 and TRBJ2-1 provide the parts outside the CDR3, is DTGVSQNPRHKITKRGQNVTFRCDPISEHNRLYWYRQTLGQGPEFLTYFQNEAQLEKSRLLSDRFSAERPKGSFSTLEIQRTEQGDSAMYLCASSEETAYNEQFFGPGTRLTVL.

The CDR3 spells CAISDLLSDRGTSYEQYF. For the CDR3, the DNA is TGTGCCATCAGTGATCTATTATCGGACAGGGGGACATCCTACGAGCAGTACTTC. The rearrangement links TRBV10-3 to TRBJ2-7; 10 nucleotides agree with TRBD1. V shed 3 bases, J shed 1 base, and the junction held 12 bases outside the gene matches. The CDR3 has 18 amino acids. The germline V gene encodes CDR1 ENHRY and CDR2 SYGVKD.

This sequence joins TRBV4-1 and TRBJ2-3, with 12 bases that match TRBD2. This CDR3 comprises 14 residues. CDR1 and CDR2 from the germline V gene are MGHRA and YSYEKL. The ends lost 1 base at V and 13 bases at J; junction bases unmatched: 6. The CDR3 sequence is CASSQGYLAGGKYF. The CDR3 DNA follows: TGCGCCAGCAGCCAAGGCTATCTAGCGGGGGGGAAGTATTTT.

J is TRBJ2-1 and V is TRBV7-9; the D is unclear. This CDR3 spans 12 amino acids. The V and J ends lost 5 bases and 6 bases respectively, with 8 bases between them. Germline assignment: CDR1 SEHNR and CDR2 FQNEAQ (reference sequence). DNA for the CDR3: TGTGCCAGCAGCGCGCAGAGCAATGAGCAGTTCTTC. Translated, it gives CASSAQSNEQFF.

This clone was seen more than once but under ten times. The sample contains more than one DNA sequence encoding this CDR3. The rearrangement joins TRBV5-1 to TRBJ2-2; D gene ambiguous. Trimming took 0 bases from V and 6 from J, leaving 3 bases between them. CDR1 is SGHRS, CDR2 YFSETQ, per germline. This CDR3 has 12 residues. The DNA of the CDR3 is TGCGCCAGCAGCTTGGTGGCCGGGGAGCTGTTTTTT. Its protein is CASSLVAGELFF.

The gene calls are TRBV27 and TRBJ1-6; TRBD1 might be the D (6 bases). The V gene lost 3 bases and the J gene lost 1 base, with 7 bases spanning the gap. The CDR3 consists of 15 residues. Germline V gene sequence: CDR1 MNHEY, CDR2 SMNVEV (reference sequence). This CDR3 is CASSFGQSYNSPLHF. In nucleotides, the CDR3 is TGTGCCAGCAGTTTCGGACAGTCCTATAATTCACCCCTCCACTTT.

V is TRBV5-1 and J is TRBJ2-7; D is perhaps TRBD1 (6 bases). The germline CDR1 and CDR2 sequences are SGHRS and YFSETQ. With 7 bases removed from V and 4 bases from J, the gap between germline ends came to 15 bases. CDR3 size: 13 residues. Written as DNA, the CDR3 is TGCGCCAGCCGGACAGACCCCCGGTACGAGCAGTACTTC. Translated, it gives CASRTDPRYEQYF.

The rearrangement joins TRBV5-6 to TRBJ2-2, with a weak D call TRBD2 (7 bases). Germline V gene lookup returns CDR1 SGHDT and CDR2 YYEEEE. This CDR3 is built from 16 residues. V shed 1 base and J shed 4 bases, with 14 bases lying between them. CDR3 nucleotide sequence: TGTGCCAGCAGCTTGCGGGGGGCGCTTGGCACCGGGGAGCTGTTTTTT. Residues: CASSLRGALGTGELFF.

V usage is TRBV2 and J usage is TRBJ2-7, with 10 nucleotides matching TRBD1. CDR1 SNHLY and CDR2 FYNNEI come from the germline V gene. The CDR3 loop spans 15 amino acids. The trim removed 6 bases at V and 3 bases at J, leaving 8 bases unmatched. Written as DNA, the CDR3 is TGTGCCAGCAGGGCCGGGACAGGGGAAATCTACGAGCAGTACTTC. Its translation is CASRAGTGEIYEQYF. The variable domain in full, completed from reference TRBV2 and TRBJ2-7, reads EPEVTQTPSHQVTQMGQEVILRCVPISNHLYFYWYRQILGQKVEFLVSFYNNEISEKSEIFDDQFSVERPDGSNFTLKIRSTKLEDSAMYFCASRAGTGEIYEQYFGPGTRLTVT.